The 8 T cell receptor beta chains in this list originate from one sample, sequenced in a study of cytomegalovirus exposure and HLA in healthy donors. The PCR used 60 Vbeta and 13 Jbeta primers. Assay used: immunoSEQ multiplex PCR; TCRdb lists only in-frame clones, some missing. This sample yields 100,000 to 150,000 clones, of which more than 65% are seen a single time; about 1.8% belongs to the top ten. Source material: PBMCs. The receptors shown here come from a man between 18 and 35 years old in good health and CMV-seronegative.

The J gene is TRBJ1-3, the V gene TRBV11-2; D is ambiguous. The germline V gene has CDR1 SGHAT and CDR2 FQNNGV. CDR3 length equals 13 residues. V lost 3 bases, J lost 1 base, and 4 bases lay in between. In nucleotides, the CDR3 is TGTGCCAGCAGCTTTCAATCTGGAAACACCATATATTTT. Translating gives CASSFQSGNTIYF.

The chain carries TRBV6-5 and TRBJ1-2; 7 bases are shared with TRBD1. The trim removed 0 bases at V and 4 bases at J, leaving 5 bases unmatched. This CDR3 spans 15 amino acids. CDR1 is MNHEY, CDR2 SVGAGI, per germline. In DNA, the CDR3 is TGTGCCAGCAGTTACTCGACAGGGACCACCTATGGCTACACCTTC. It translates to CASSYSTGTTYGYTF.

The CDR3 is CASTGVLGSTEAFF. The CDR3 DNA reads as TGTGCCAGCACGGGGGTTTTGGGGAGCACTGAAGCTTTCTTT. The J gene is TRBJ1-1, the V gene TRBV2, with D tentatively TRBD1 (5 bases). The CDR3 length is 14 residues. The V and J ends lost 7 bases and 4 bases respectively, with 16 bases between them. Germline CDR1 SNHLY, CDR2 FYNNEI. Full variable domain (rest looked up from reference TRBV2 and TRBJ1-1): EPEVTQTPSHQVTQMGQEVILRCVPISNHLYFYWYRQILGQKVEFLVSFYNNEISEKSEIFDDQFSVERPDGSNFTLKIRSTKLEDSAMYFCASTGVLGSTEAFFGQGTRLTVV.

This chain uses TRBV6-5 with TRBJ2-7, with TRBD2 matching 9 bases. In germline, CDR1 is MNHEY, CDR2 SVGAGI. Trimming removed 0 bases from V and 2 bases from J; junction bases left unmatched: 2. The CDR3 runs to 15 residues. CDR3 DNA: TGTGCCAGCAGTTACTCGACTAGCGGCCCCTACGAGCAGTACTTC. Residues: CASSYSTSGPYEQYF.

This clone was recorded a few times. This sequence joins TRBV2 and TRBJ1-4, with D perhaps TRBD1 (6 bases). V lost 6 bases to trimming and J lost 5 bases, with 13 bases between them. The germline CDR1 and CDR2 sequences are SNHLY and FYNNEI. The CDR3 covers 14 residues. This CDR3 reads CASRAQGLNEKLFF. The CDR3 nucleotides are TGTGCCAGCAGGGCACAGGGACTAAATGAAAAACTGTTTTTT.

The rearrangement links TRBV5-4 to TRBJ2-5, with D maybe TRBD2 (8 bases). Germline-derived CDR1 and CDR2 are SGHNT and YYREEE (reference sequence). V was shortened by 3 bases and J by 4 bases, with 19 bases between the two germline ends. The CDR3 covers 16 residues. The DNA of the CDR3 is TGTGCCAGCAGCTCTCCCGGGAGGGGGCGGAGAGAGACCCAGTACTTC. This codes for CASSSPGRGRRETQYF.

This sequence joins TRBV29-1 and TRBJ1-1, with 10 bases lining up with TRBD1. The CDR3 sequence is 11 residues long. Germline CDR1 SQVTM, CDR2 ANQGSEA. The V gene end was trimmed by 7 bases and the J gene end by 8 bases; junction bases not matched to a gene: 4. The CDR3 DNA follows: TGCAGCGCAGACAGGGGGCTAGAAGCTTTCTTT. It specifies CSADRGLEAFF.

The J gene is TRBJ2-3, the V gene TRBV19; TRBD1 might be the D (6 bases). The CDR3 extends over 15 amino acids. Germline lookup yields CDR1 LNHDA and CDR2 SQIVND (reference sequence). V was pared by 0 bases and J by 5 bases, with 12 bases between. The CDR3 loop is CASSIETGLRDTQYF. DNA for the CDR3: TGTGCCAGTAGTATAGAAACAGGGCTTCGAGATACGCAGTATTTT.